The clone carrying this T cell receptor beta chain was recorded a few times. The target antigen is unknown. V lost 6 bases and J lost 6, with 10 bases in between. The CDR3 contains 12 residues. The germline V gene has CDR1 SGHDT and CDR2 YYEEEE. TCRdb processed the 5' RACE reads anew with MiXCR; each CDR3 protein has one entry. Of 350,000 to 500,000 distinct CDR3 sequences listed, more than 20% are singletons. The data were obtained in a study of T-cell memory formation after mild COVID-19. Findings and caveats of the study: While clones contracting from day 15 to 85 were balanced between CD4 and CD8, later expanders leaned CD4+.

This chain joins TRBV5-6 and TRBJ2-4, with D perhaps TRBD2 (6 bases). The TCR was taken from an adult woman who had mild COVID-19 (a few samples of this study predate the infection). Cell type and time point are not known. Sample: PBMCs or a T cell subset sorted from them (not recorded which). The CDR3 loop is CASIVEGNIQYF. CDR3 DNA sequence: TGTGCCAGCATCGTGGAGGGAAACATTCAGTACTTC. The full variable domain, rest sourced from reference TRBV5-6 and TRBJ2-4, is DAGVTQSPTHLIKTRGQQVTLRCSPKSGHDTVSWYQQALGQGPQFIFQYYEEEERQRGNFPDRFSGHQFPNYSSELNVNALLLGDSALYLCASIVEGNIQYFGAGTRLSVL.